Listed here are 28 T cell receptor beta chains from one sample, sequenced in a study of blood T cell repertoires in COVID-19. The protocol was immunoSEQ multiplex PCR, while the TCRdb copy is restricted to in-frame clones and leaves out a portion. In the table there are some 330,000 clones, around nine tenths of which are singletons. What was sequenced was peripheral blood. These TCRs come from a woman between 45 and 65 years old with active or convalescent COVID-19.

This chain connects TRBV9 to TRBJ2-1; 10 bases map to TRBD2. V lost 0 bases and J lost 10; bases outside the gene matches: 7. Germline V CDR1 and CDR2: SGDLS, YYNGEE. CDR3 length: 15 residues. In nucleotides, the CDR3 is TGTGCCAGCAGCGTAGGGTCTAGCGGGAGTGACGAGCAGTTCTTC. Translating gives CASSVGSSGSDEQFF.

This clone was observed a single time. The V gene is TRBV7-2, the J gene TRBJ2-7; a possible D gene is TRBD1 (5 bases). Between the trimmed V and J ends, which lost 3 bases and 7 bases, there was a span of 10 bases. The CDR3 covers 12 residues. From germline, CDR1 is SGHTA and CDR2 FQGNSA. The CDR3 is CASSFRVGEQYF. The CDR3 DNA is TGTGCCAGCAGCTTCAGGGTAGGAGAGCAGTACTTC.

The chain combines TRBV7-8 with TRBJ2-3; D is uncertain. The CDR3 sequence is 13 residues long. Looked up from germline, CDR1 is SGHVS and CDR2 is FQNEAQ. Trimming took off 5 bases at V and 1 base at J, with 7 bases between the two ends. CDR3 sequence reads: CASSRPGTDTQYF. For the CDR3, the DNA is TGTGCCAGCAGCCGACCCGGCACAGATACGCAGTATTTT. The complete variable domain, with remaining parts taken from reference TRBV7-8 and TRBJ2-3, reads GAGVSQSPRYKVAKRGQDVALRCDPISGHVSLFWYQQALGQGPEFLTYFQNEAQLDKSGLPSDRFFAERPEGSVSTLKIQRTQQEDSAVYLCASSRPGTDTQYFGPGTRLTVL.

This clone has only one observation. CDR3: CSVEGPGFQSSYEQYF. CDR3 nucleotide sequence: TGCAGCGTTGAGGGCCCAGGCTTTCAGAGCTCCTACGAGCAGTACTTC. The V gene is TRBV29-1, the J gene TRBJ2-7; D not resolved. CDR3 size: 16 residues. Trimming took 3 bases from V and 0 from J, leaving 18 bases between them. Germline CDR1 and CDR2: SQVTM and ANQGSEA.

The rearrangement joins TRBV6-1 to TRBJ1-2; possibly TRBD1 for D (5 bases). V was trimmed by 2 bases and J by 4 bases, leaving 8 bases between them. Germline V gene sequence: CDR1 MNHNS, CDR2 SASEGT. The CDR3 runs to 13 residues. Here the CDR3 reads CASSERGGYGYTF. CDR3 in DNA: TGTGCCAGCAGTGAAAGGGGTGGCTATGGCTACACCTTC.

V and J are TRBV7-6 and TRBJ1-5; D not certain. The CDR3 is 13 amino acids. V shed 5 bases and J shed 8 bases, with 13 bases lying between them. Germline V gene sequence: CDR1 SGHVS, CDR2 FNYEAQ. The chain's CDR3 is CASSPVFSEPQHF. The CDR3 DNA follows: TGTGCCAGCAGCCCCGTCTTCTCGGAGCCCCAGCATTTT.

The chain combines TRBV30 with TRBJ1-2; TRBD1 agrees at 8 bases. Germline-derived CDR1 and CDR2 are GTSNPN and SVGIG (reference sequence). The V segment lost 4 bases and the J segment 4 bases; nucleotides outside the gene matches: 8. CDR3 length: 14 residues. The CDR3 loop is CAWTLQGAFYGYTF. The CDR3, as DNA: TGTGCCTGGACCCTCCAGGGGGCTTTCTATGGCTACACCTTC.

The gene calls are TRBV7-9 and TRBJ2-7; TRBD1 aligns across 9 bases. Germline loops: CDR1 SEHNR, CDR2 FQNEAQ (reference sequence). The CDR3 loop spans 15 amino acids. The V gene end was trimmed by 5 bases and the J gene end by 7 bases; junction bases not matched to a gene: 12. The CDR3 here is CASSPRWDRVEEQYF. Here the CDR3 DNA reads TGTGCCAGCAGCCCGCGTTGGGACAGGGTGGAGGAGCAGTACTTC.

The V gene is TRBV21-1, the J gene TRBJ1-5; the table calls TRBD1, which could not be checked here. TRBV21-1 is marked as a pseudogene. This CDR3 is 15 amino acids long. The CDR3 reads CASSKRTGYSQPQHF. The CDR3 bases are TGTGCCAGCAGCAAAAGGACAGGGTATAGTCAGCCCCAGCATTTT.

CDR3 region: CAWRQENQPQHF. For the CDR3, the DNA is TGTGCCTGGAGACAGGAAAATCAGCCCCAGCATTTT. The gene calls are TRBV30 and TRBJ1-5; tentative D call: TRBD1 (5 bases). The CDR3 sequence is 12 residues long. V was cut by 3 bases and J by 4 bases, with 7 bases left in between. CDR1 and CDR2 from the germline V gene are GTSNPN and SVGIG (reference sequence).

The chain has TRBV11-3 and TRBJ2-2, with 7 nucleotides matching TRBD2. Germline CDR1 reads SGHNT; CDR2 reads YENEEA. There are 15 residues in the CDR3. V gave up 3 bases and J gave up 5 bases; unmatched junction bases: 6. CDR3 residues: CASSFAGVGTGELFF. The CDR3 DNA follows: TGTGCCAGCAGCTTCGCGGGGGTCGGGACCGGGGAGCTGTTTTTT.

The chain is built from TRBV27 and TRBJ1-6, with D uncertain. Looked up from germline, CDR1 is MNHEY and CDR2 is SMNVEV (reference sequence). The CDR3 sequence is 14 residues long. Trimming shortened V by 5 bases and J by 10 bases, and 15 bases separated the two germline ends. The CDR3 reads CASSGLYVGSPLHF. Written as DNA, the CDR3 is TGTGCCAGCAGTGGACTCTACGTGGGCTCACCCCTCCACTTT.

This clone occurred once. The CDR3 sequence is CASTSWGPGTEAFF. The CDR3 DNA follows: TGCGCCAGCACGTCCTGGGGGCCGGGAACTGAAGCTTTCTTT. This sequence joins TRBV5-1 and TRBJ1-1, with D possibly being TRBD1 (6 bases). The CDR3 sequence is 14 residues long. With 6 bases removed from V and 5 bases from J, the gap between germline ends came to 17 bases. CDR1 is SGHRS and CDR2 is YFSETQ in the germline V gene.

The rearrangement links TRBV6-6 to TRBJ1-5; D might be TRBD1 (5 bases). The CDR3 is made up of 15 amino acids. Germline assignment: CDR1 MNHNY and CDR2 SVGAGI (reference sequence). Trimming took 0 bases from V and 5 from J, leaving 11 bases between them. The CDR3 nucleotides read TGTGCCAGCAGTTACTCATCAAGGGGCCATCAGCCCCAGCATTTT. This translates into CASSYSSRGHQPQHF.

This chain links TRBV29-1 with TRBJ2-3; TRBD2 agrees at 11 bases. Germline CDR1 SQVTM, CDR2 ANQGSEA. V gave up 6 bases and J gave up 0 bases; unmatched junction bases: 5. CDR3 length equals 15 residues. CDR3 coding DNA: TGCAGCGTGTCCGGACTAGCGGGTAGCACAGATACGCAGTATTTT. The encoded protein is CSVSGLAGSTDTQYF.

The chain uses TRBV10-1 and TRBJ2-4; TRBD2 matches 7 bases. Germline assignment: CDR1 WNHNN and CDR2 SYGVQD (reference sequence). The CDR3 covers 17 residues. The ends lost 0 bases at V and 3 bases at J; junction bases unmatched: 8. CDR3 protein: CASSESRGTLVKNIQYF. The CDR3 DNA reads TGCGCCAGCAGTGAGTCGCGGGGGACTTTGGTCAAAAACATTCAGTACTTC.

This clone has only one observation. V gene TRBV10-3 combines with J gene TRBJ2-3, with 8 bases matching TRBD1. Germline assignment: CDR1 ENHRY and CDR2 SYGVKD. This CDR3 contains 17 residues. Unmatched junction bases numbered 10, after V lost 0 bases and J lost 5 bases. CDR3 coding DNA: TGTGCCATCAGTGAGTCGACGGGCAGGGGGCATGGAGATACGCAGTATTTT. It codes for CAISESTGRGHGDTQYF.

The gene calls are TRBV29-1 and TRBJ2-7, with 11 bases aligning to TRBD2. V lost 7 bases, J lost 2 bases, and 4 bases stayed unmatched. Per germline, CDR1 SQVTM and CDR2 ANQGSEA. The CDR3 is 13 amino acids. This CDR3 is CSGLTSGTYEQYF. CDR3 DNA sequence: TGCAGCGGACTGACTAGCGGGACCTACGAGCAGTACTTC.

The chain has TRBV5-8 and TRBJ1-2; D is ambiguous. The CDR3 consists of 13 residues. V dropped 0 bases and J dropped 4 bases, with 7 bases sitting between them. Germline CDR1 reads SGHTS; CDR2 reads YDEGEE. CDR3 residues: CASSLAGRYGYTF. The CDR3, as DNA: TGTGCCAGCAGCTTGGCGGGTCGCTATGGCTACACCTTC.

The rearrangement links TRBV6-5 to TRBJ1-2; 7 bases fit TRBD1. This CDR3 is 16 amino acids long. The V gene's germline CDR1 is MNHEY and CDR2 SVGAGI. Germline trimming cut 1 base from V and 4 bases from J; bases unmatched to any gene: 9. The CDR3 spells CASSYFEGGRSYGYTF. As DNA, the CDR3 is TGTGCCAGCAGTTACTTCGAAGGGGGCAGGAGCTATGGCTACACCTTC.

This clone was counted between two and nine times. The V and J genes are TRBV7-2 and TRBJ1-6; 9 nucleotides agree with TRBD1. The ends lost 3 bases at V and 5 bases at J; junction bases unmatched: 5. This CDR3 is built from 16 residues. CDR1 and CDR2 (germline): SGHTA, FQGNSA. The CDR3 spells CASSFDRGENNSPLHF. In nucleotides, the CDR3 is TGTGCCAGCAGCTTCGACAGGGGGGAGAATAATTCACCCCTCCACTTT.

V gene TRBV19 combines with J gene TRBJ1-5; 7 bases align to TRBD1. CDR1 and CDR2 from the germline V gene are LNHDA and SQIVND (reference sequence). This CDR3 has 15 residues. J gave up 9 bases and V 6 bases, and 14 bases lay outside the gene matches. CDR3 in DNA: TGTGCCAGTAGGACAGGGTTGACAAGTAACCGGCCCCAGCATTTT. Amino acid sequence: CASRTGLTSNRPQHF.

V gene TRBV18 combines with J gene TRBJ2-1; 14 bases match TRBD2. Germline V gives CDR1 KGHSH, CDR2 LQKENI. CDR3 size: 16 residues. The V and J ends lost 0 bases and 9 bases, in that order; junction bases with no gene match: 4. CDR3 sequence reads: CASSPPGLAGGGEQFF. CDR3 DNA sequence: TGTGCCAGCTCACCACCCGGACTAGCGGGGGGAGGTGAGCAGTTCTTC.

This rearrangement joins TRBV6-1 to TRBJ2-7, with 9 bases matching TRBD2. This CDR3 is built from 15 residues. The junction had 8 bases not matched to a gene; V was cut back by 8 bases and J by 0 bases. CDR1 and CDR2 (germline): MNHNS, SASEGT. The CDR3, as DNA: TGTGCCAGCCATACCCTGACTAGCGGCTCCTACGAGCAGTACTTC. This translates into CASHTLTSGSYEQYF.

The CDR3 nucleotides read TGTGCCAGCAGCTTAGTGTGGGCGGGAGCTGAGCAGTTCTTC. It codes for CASSLVWAGAEQFF. The V gene is TRBV11-3, the J gene TRBJ2-1, with TRBD2 identical over 7 bases. The ends lost 1 base at V and 9 bases at J; junction bases unmatched: 6. This CDR3 comprises 14 residues. From germline, CDR1 is SGHNT and CDR2 YENEEA. The whole variable domain, filled in from reference TRBV11-3 and TRBJ2-1, reads EAGVVQSPRYKIIEKKQPVAFWCNPISGHNTLYWYLQNLGQGPELLIRYENEEAVDDSQLPKDRFSAERLKGVDSTLKIQPAELGDSAVYLCASSLVWAGAEQFFGPGTRLTVL.

Only one count was recorded for this clone. The V gene is TRBV6-5, the J gene TRBJ1-2; TRBD1 is a possible D gene (6 bases). V was cut by 4 bases and J by 0 bases, with 15 bases left in between. From germline, CDR1 is MNHEY and CDR2 SVGAGI. The CDR3 covers 16 residues. The CDR3 DNA reads TGTGCCAGCAGTTGGGATATGGACAGATCTAACTATGGCTACACCTTC. Its protein product is CASSWDMDRSNYGYTF.

The CDR3 DNA is TGTGCCAGCAGTTACTCACCAGGGGCTGATGAGCAGTTCTTC. Protein sequence: CASSYSPGADEQFF. This chain links TRBV6-2 or TRBV6-3 with TRBJ2-1, with D possibly being TRBD1 (6 bases). There are 14 residues in the CDR3. V lost 0 bases, J lost 8 bases, and 11 bases lay in between. Per germline, CDR1 MNHEY and CDR2 SVGEGT.

There are a few counts of this clone. The chain employs TRBV28 and TRBJ1-3, with D unclear. This CDR3 has 15 amino acids. Trimming shortened V by 2 bases and J by 0 bases, and 8 bases separated the two germline ends. Germline CDR1 is MDHEN and CDR2 is SYDVKM. The CDR3 bases are TGTGCCAGCAGTTTAGATCTGCGCTCTGGAAACACCATATATTTT. Protein sequence: CASSLDLRSGNTIYF.